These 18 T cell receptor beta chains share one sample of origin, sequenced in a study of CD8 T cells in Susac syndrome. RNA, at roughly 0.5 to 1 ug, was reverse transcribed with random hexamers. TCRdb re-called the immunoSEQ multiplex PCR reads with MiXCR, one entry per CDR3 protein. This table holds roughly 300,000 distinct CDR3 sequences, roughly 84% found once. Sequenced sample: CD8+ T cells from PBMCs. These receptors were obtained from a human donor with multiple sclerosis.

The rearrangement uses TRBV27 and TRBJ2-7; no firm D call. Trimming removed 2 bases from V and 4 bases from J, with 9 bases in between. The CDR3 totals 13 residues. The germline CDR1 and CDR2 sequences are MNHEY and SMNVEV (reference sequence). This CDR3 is CASSLRMGYEQYF. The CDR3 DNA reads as TGTGCCAGCAGTTTAAGGATGGGGTACGAGCAGTACTTC.

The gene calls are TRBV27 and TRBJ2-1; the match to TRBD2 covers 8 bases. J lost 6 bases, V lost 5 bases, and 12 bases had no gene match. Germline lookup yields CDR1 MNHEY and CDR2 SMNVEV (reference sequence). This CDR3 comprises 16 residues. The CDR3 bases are TGTGCCAGCAGTAAACCGGGCGGGAGGACGATCAATGAGCAGTTCTTC. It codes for CASSKPGGRTINEQFF.

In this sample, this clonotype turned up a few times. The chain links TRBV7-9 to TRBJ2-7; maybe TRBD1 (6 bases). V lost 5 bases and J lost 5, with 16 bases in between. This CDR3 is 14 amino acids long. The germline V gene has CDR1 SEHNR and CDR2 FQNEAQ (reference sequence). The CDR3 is CASSTHPQGDEQYF. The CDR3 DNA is TGTGCCAGCAGCACTCATCCACAGGGAGACGAGCAGTACTTC.

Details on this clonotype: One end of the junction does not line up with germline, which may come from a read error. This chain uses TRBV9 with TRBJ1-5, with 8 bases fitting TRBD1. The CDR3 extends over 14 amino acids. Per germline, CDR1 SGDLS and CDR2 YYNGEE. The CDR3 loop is CASSAGQANQSQHF. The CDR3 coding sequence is TGTGCCAGCTCTGCGGGACAGGCTAATCAGTCCCAGCATTTT.

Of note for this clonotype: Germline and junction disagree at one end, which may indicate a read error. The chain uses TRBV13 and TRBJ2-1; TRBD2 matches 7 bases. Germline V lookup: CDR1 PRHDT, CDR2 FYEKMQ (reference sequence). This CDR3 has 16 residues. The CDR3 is CASSLEGLAAYNEQLF. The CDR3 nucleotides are TGTGCCAGCAGCTTAGAGGGCCTAGCGGCCTACAATGAGCAGCTCTTC.

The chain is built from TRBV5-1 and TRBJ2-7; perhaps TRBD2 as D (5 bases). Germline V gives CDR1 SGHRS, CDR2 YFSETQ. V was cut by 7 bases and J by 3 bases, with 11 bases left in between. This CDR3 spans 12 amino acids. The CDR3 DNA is TGCGCCAGCGCCTTCCGGGACTACGAGCAGTACTTC. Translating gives CASAFRDYEQYF.

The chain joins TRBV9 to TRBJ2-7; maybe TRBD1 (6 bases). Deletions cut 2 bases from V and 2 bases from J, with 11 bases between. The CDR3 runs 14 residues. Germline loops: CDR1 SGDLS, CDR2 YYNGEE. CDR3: CASSVWDMPYEQYF. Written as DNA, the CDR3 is TGTGCCAGCAGCGTGTGGGACATGCCCTACGAGCAGTACTTC.

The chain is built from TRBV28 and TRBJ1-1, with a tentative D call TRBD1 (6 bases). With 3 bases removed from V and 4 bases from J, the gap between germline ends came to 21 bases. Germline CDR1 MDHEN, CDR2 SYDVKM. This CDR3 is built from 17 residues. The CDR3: CASSFIILAGESTEAFF. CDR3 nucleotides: TGTGCCAGCAGTTTCATTATTCTGGCAGGGGAGAGCACTGAAGCTTTCTTT.

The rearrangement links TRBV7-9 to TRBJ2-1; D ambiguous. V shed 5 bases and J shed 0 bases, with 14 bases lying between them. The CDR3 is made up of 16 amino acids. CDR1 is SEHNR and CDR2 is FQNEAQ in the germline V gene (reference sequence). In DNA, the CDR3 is TGTGCCAGCAGCCCCACTGAAACCATCTCCTACAATGAGCAGTTCTTC. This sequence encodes CASSPTETISYNEQFF.

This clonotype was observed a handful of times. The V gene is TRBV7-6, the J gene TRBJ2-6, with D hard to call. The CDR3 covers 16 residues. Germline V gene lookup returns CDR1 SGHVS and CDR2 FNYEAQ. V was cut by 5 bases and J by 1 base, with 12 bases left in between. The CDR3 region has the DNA TGTGCCAGCAGCCCCAATTCGAGATCTGGGGCCAACGTCCTGACTTTC. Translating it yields CASSPNSRSGANVLTF. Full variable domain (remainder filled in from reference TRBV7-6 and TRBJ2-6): GAGVSQSPRYKVTKRGQDVALRCDPISGHVSLYWYRQALGQGPEFLTYFNYEAQQDKSGLPNDRFSAERPEGSISTLTIQRTEQRDSAMYRCASSPNSRSGANVLTFGAGSRLTVL.

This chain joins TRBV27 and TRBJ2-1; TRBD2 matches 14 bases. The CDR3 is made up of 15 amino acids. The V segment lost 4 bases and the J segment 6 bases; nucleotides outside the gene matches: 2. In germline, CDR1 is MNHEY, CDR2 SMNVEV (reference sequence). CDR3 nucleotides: TGTGCCAGCAGTTCCGGGACTAGCGGGGGCAATGAGCAGTTCTTC. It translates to CASSSGTSGGNEQFF.

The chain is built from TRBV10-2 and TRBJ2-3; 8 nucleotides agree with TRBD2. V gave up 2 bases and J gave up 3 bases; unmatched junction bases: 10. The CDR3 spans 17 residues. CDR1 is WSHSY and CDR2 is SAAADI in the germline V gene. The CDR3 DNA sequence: TGCGCCAGCAGTGAGATTAGCGGGGTCCGTAGAACAGATACGCAGTATTTT. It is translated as CASSEISGVRRTDTQYF.

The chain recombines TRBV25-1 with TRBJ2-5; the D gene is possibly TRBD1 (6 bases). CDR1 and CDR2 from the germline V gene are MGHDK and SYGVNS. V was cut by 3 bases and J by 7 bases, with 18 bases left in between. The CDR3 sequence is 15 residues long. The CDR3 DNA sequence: TGTGCCAGCAGTGAGGGCGCAGGGGTACGAGGGACCCAGTACTTC. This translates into CASSEGAGVRGTQYF.

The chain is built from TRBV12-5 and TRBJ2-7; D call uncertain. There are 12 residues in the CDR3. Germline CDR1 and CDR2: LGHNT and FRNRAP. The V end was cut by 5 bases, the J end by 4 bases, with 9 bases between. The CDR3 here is CASGLDVYEQYF. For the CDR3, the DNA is TGTGCTAGTGGTCTTGACGTGTACGAGCAGTACTTC.

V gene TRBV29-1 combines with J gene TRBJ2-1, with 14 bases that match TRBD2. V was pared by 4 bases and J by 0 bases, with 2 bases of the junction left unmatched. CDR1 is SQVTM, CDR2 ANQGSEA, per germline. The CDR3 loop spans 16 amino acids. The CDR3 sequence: CSVVGTSGSSYNEQFF. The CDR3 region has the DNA TGCAGCGTTGTAGGGACTAGCGGGAGCTCCTACAATGAGCAGTTCTTC.

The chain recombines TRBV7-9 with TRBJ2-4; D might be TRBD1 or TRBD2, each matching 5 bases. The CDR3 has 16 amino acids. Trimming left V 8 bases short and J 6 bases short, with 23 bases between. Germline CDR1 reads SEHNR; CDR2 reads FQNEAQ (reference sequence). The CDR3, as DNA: TGTGCCAGCGCTTTCCTCTTAGGGGCAGGGAGAAACATTCAGTACTTC. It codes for CASAFLLGAGRNIQYF.

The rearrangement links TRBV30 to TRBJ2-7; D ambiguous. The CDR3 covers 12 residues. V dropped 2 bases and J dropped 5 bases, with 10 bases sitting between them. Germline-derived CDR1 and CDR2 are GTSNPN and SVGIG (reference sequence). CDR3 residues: CAWSPPGNEQYF. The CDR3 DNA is TGTGCCTGGAGTCCTCCCGGTAACGAGCAGTACTTC.

The CDR3 nucleotides read TGCAGTGCTAGTCGGGGGGTCACTGAAGCTTTCTTT. Its protein is CSASRGVTEAFF. The chain uses TRBV20-1 and TRBJ1-1, with D possibly TRBD1 on 5 matching bases. Trimming cost V 3 bases and J 4 bases, with 9 bases left between them. Germline values: CDR1 DFQATT, CDR2 SNEGSKA (reference sequence). The CDR3 covers 12 residues.